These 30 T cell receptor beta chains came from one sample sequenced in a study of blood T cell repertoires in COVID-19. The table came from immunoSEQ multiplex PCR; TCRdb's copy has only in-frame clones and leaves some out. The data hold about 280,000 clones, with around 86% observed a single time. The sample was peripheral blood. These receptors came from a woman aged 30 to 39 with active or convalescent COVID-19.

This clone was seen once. CDR3 loop: CASSLPGLNGYTF. CDR3 DNA sequence: TGTGCCAGTAGTTTGCCGGGTCTGAATGGCTACACCTTC. The chain uses TRBV19 and TRBJ1-2; D gene uncertain. The CDR3 is 13 residues long. Germline V gene data show CDR1 as LNHDA and CDR2 as SQIVND (reference sequence). V was pared by 5 bases and J by 6 bases, with 13 bases between. The full variable domain, with the rest looked up from reference TRBV19 and TRBJ1-2, is DGGITQSPKYLFRKEGQNVTLSCEQNLNHDAMYWYRQDPGQGLRLIYYSQIVNDFQKGDIAEGYSVSREKKESFPLTVTSAQKNPTAFYLCASSLPGLNGYTFGSGTRLTVV.

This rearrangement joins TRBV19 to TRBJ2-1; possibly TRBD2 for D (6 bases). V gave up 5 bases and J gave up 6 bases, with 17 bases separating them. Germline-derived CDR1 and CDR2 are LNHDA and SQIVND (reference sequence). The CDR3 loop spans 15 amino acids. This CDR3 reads CASSGPGLTRNEQFF. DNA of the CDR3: TGTGCCAGTAGTGGTCCGGGACTTACGCGCAATGAGCAGTTCTTC.

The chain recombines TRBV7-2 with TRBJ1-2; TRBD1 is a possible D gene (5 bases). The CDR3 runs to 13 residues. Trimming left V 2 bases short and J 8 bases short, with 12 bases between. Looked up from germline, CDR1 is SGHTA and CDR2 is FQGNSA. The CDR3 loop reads CASSLNRGGGYTF. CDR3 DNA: TGTGCCAGCAGCTTAAATAGGGGAGGGGGCTACACCTTC.

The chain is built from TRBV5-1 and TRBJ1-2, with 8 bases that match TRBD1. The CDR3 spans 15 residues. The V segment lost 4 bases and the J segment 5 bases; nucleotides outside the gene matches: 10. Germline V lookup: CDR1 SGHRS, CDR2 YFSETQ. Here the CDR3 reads CASSPGQGGGYGYTF. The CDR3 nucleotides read TGCGCCAGCAGCCCAGGACAGGGAGGAGGGTATGGCTACACCTTC.

CDR3 in DNA: TGCGCCAGCAGCTTAGGGTCGGGACAGGGGTCCTCCTATGGCTACACCTTC. Translating gives CASSLGSGQGSSYGYTF. The rearrangement links TRBV5-1 to TRBJ1-2; 10 bases align to TRBD1. CDR3 length: 17 residues. Germline V CDR1 and CDR2: SGHRS, YFSETQ. Losses at the gene ends were 2 bases for V and 4 bases for J; bases not matched to a gene: 11.

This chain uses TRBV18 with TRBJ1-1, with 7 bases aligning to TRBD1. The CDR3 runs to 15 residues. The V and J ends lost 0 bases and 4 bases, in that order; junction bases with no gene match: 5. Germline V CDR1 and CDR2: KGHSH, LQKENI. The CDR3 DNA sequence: TGTGCCAGCTCACCACCCGGGTCAGGGGGCACTGAAGCTTTCTTT. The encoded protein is CASSPPGSGGTEAFF.

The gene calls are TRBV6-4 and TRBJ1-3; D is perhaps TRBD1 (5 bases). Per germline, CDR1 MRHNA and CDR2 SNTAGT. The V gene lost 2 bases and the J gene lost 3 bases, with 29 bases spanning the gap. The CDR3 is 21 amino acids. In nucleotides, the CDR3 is TGTGCCAGCAGTGACCCCAACGGAAAGGGAAAGGGGCTGGCCTGTGGAAACACCATATATTTT. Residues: CASSDPNGKGKGLACGNTIYF.

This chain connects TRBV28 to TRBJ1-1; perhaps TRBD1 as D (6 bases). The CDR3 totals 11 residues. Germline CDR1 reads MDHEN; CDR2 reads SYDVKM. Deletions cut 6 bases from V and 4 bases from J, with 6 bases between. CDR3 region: CASRGATEAFF. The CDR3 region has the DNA TGTGCCAGCAGGGGGGCCACTGAAGCTTTCTTT.

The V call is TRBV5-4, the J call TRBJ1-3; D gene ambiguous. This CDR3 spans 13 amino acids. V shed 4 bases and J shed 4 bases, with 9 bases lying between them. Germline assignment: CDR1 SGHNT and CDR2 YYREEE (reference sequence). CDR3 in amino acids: CASSGSTGNTIYF. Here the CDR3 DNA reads TGTGCCAGCAGCGGGAGCACAGGAAACACCATATATTTT.

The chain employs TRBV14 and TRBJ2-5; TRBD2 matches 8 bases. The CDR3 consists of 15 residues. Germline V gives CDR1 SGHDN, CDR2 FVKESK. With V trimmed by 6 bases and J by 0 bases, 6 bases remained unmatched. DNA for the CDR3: TGTGCCAGCAGTCGGGGGGGGGACTACCAAGAGACCCAGTACTTC. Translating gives CASSRGGDYQETQYF.

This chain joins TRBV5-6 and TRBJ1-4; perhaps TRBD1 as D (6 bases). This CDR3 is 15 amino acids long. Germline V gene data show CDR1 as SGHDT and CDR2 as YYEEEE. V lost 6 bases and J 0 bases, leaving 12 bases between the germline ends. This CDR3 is CASTTTGTTNEKLFF. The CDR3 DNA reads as TGTGCCAGCACCACGACAGGCACAACTAATGAAAAACTGTTTTTT.

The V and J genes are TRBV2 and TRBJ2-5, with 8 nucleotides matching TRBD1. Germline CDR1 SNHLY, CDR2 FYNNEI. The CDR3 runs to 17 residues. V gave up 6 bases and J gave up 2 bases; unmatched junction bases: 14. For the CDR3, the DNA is TGTGCCAGCAGCGGACAGGGTTTCTTCTCCCGACAAGAGACCCAGTACTTC. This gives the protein CASSGQGFFSRQETQYF.

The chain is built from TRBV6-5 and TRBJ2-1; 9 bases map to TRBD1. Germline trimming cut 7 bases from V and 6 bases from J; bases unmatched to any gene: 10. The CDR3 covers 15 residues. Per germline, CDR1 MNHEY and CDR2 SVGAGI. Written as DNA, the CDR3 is TGTGCCAGCATCCCGGACAGGGGCTTTCCCAATGAGCAGTTCTTC. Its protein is CASIPDRGFPNEQFF.

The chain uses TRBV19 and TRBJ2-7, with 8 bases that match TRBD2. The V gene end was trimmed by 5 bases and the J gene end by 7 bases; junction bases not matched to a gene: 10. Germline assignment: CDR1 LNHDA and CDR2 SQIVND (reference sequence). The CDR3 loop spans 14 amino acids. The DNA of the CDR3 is TGTGCCAGTAGTGGGCGGGGGGCGTTTCGGGAGCAGTACTTC. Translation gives CASSGRGAFREQYF.

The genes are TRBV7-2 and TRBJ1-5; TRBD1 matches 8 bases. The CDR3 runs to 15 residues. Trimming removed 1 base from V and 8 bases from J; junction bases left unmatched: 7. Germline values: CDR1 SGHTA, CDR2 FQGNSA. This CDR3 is CASSLGGTGGEPQHF. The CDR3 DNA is TGTGCCAGCAGCTTAGGGGGGACAGGCGGGGAGCCCCAGCATTTT.

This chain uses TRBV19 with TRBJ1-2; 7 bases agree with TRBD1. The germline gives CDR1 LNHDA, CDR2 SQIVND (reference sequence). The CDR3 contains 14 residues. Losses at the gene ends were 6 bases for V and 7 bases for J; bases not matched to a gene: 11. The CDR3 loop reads CASRPTHRGSGYTF. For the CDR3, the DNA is TGTGCCAGTAGACCCACCCACAGGGGAAGTGGCTACACCTTC.

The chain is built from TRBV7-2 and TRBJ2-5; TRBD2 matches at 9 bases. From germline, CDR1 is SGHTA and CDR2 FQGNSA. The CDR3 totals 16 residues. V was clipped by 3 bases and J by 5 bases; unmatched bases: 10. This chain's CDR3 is CASSFVGLAQLETQYF. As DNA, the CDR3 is TGTGCCAGCAGCTTTGTGGGACTAGCTCAATTGGAGACCCAGTACTTC. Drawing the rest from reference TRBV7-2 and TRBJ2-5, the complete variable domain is GAGVSQSPSNKVTEKGKDVELRCDPISGHTALYWYRQSLGQGLEFLIYFQGNSAPDKSGLPSDRFSAERTGGSVSTLTIQRTQQEDSAVYLCASSFVGLAQLETQYFGPGTRLLVL.

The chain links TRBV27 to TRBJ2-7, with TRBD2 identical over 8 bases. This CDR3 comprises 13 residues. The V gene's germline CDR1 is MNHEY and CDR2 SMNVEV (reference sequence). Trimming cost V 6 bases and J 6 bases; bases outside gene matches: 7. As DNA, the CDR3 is TGTGCCAGCAGCCCTCGGGGGGGTGGCGAGCAGTACTTC. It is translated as CASSPRGGGEQYF.

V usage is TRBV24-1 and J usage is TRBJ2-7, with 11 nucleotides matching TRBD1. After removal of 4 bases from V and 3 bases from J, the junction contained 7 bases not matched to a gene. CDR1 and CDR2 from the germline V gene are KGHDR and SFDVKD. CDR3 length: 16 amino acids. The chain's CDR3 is CATSDSTGTGGYEQYF. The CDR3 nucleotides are TGTGCCACCAGTGACTCAACCGGGACAGGGGGCTACGAGCAGTACTTC.

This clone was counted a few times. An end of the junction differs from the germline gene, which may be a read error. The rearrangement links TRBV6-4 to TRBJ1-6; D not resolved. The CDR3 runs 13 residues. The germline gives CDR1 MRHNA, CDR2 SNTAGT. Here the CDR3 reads CASRVRRTSTLHF. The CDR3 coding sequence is TGTGCCAGCAGGGTTCGTCGGACTTCAACCCTCCACTTT.

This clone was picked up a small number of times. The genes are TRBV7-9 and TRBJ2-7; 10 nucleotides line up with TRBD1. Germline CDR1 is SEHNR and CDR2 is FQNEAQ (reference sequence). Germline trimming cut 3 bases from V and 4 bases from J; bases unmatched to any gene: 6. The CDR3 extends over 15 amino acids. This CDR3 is CASSFRGQGTYEQYF. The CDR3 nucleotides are TGTGCCAGCAGCTTCCGGGGACAGGGGACTTACGAGCAGTACTTC.

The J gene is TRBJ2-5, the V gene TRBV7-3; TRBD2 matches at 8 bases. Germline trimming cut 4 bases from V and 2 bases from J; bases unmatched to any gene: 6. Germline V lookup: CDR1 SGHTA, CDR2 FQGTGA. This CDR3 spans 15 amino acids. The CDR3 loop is CASSSAGGVQETQYF. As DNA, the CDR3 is TGTGCCAGCAGCTCGGCGGGGGGCGTACAAGAGACCCAGTACTTC. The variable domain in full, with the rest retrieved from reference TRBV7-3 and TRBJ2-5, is GAGVSQTPSNKVTEKGKYVELRCDPISGHTALYWYRQSLGQGPEFLIYFQGTGAADDSGLPNDRFFAVRPEGSVSTLKIQRTERGDSAVYLCASSSAGGVQETQYFGPGTRLLVL.

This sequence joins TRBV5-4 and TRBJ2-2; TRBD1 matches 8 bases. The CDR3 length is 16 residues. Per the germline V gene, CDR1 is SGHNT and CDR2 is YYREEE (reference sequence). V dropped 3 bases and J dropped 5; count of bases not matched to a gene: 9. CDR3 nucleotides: TGTGCCAGCAGCTCCGCGGACAGGGCAGGGACCGGGGAGCTGTTTTTT. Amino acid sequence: CASSSADRAGTGELFF.

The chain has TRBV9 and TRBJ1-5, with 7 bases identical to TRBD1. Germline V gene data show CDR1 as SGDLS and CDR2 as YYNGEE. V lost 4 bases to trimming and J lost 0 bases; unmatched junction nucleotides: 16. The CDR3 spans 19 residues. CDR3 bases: TGTGCCAGCAGCATCCCGACCGGGACAGAACTTCCTAGCAATCAGCCCCAGCATTTT. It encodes CASSIPTGTELPSNQPQHF.

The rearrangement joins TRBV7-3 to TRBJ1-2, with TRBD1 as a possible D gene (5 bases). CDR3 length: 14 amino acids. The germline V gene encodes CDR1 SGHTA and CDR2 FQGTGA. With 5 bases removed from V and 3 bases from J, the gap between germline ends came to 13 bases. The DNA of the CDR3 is TGTGCCAGCAGCCCAGATGGGGGGGACTATGGCTACACCTTC. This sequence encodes CASSPDGGDYGYTF.

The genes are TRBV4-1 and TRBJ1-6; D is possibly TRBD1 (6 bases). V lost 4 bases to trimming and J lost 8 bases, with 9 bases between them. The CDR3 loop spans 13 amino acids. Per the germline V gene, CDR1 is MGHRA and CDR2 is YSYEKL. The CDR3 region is CASSPDSHSPLHF. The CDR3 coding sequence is TGCGCCAGCAGCCCGGACAGCCATTCACCCCTCCACTTT.

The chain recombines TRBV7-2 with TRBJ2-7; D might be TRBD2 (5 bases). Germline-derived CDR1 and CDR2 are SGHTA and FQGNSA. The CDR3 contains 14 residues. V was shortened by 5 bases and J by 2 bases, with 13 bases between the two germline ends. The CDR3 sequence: CASSPPLVTYEQYF. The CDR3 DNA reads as TGTGCCAGCAGCCCCCCACTAGTTACCTACGAGCAGTACTTC.

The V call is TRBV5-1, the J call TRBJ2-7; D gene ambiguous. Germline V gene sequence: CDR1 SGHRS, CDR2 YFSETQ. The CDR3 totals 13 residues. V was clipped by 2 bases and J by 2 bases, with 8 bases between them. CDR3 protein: CASSLESPYEQYF. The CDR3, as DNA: TGCGCCAGCAGCTTAGAGTCACCCTACGAGCAGTACTTC.

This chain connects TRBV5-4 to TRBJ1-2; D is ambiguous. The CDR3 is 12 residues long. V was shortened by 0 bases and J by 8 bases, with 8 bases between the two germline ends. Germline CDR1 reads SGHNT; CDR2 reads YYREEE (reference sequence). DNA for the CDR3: TGTGCCAGCAGCTTGGAAGGGAGCGGCTACACCTTC. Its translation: CASSLEGSGYTF.

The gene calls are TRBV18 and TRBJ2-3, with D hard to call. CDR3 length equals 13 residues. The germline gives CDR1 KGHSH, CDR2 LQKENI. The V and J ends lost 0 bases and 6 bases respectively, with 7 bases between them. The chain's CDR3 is CASSPPSSDTQYF. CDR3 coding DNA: TGTGCCAGCTCACCACCGAGTAGCGATACGCAGTATTTT.